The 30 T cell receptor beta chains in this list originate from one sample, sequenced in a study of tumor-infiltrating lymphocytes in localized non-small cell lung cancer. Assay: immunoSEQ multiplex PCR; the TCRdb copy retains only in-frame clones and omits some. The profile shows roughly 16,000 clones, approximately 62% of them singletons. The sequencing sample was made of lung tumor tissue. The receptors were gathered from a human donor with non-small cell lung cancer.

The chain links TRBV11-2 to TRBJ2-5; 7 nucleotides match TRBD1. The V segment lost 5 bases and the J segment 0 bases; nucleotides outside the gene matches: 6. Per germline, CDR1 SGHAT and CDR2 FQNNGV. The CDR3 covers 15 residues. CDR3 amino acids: CASSPGQTNQETQYF. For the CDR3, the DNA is TGTGCCAGCAGCCCGGGACAGACAAACCAAGAGACCCAGTACTTC.

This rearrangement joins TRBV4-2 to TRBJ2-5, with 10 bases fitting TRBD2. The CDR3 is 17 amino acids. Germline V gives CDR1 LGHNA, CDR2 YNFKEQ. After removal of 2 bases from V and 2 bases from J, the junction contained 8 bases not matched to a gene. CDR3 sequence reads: CASSQQTSGIGQETQYF. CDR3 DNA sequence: TGTGCCAGCAGCCAACAAACTAGCGGGATAGGGCAAGAGACCCAGTACTTC.

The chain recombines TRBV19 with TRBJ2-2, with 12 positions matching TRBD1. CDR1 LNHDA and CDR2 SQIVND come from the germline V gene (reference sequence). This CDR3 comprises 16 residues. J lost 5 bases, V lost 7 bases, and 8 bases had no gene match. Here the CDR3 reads CASIRGQGAWTGELFF. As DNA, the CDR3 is TGTGCCAGTATCAGGGGACAGGGGGCTTGGACCGGGGAGCTGTTTTTT.

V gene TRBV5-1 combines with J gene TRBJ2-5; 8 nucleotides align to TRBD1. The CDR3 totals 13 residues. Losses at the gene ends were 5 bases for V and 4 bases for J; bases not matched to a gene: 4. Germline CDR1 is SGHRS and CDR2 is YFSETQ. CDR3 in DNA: TGCGCCAGCAGGACAGGGGAACGAGAGACCCAGTACTTC. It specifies CASRTGERETQYF.

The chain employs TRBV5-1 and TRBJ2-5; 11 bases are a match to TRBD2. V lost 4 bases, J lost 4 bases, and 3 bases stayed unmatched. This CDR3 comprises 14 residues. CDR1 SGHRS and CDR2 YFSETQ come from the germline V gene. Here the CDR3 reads CASSTGLAGETQYF. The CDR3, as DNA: TGCGCCAGCAGCACCGGACTAGCGGGAGAGACCCAGTACTTC.

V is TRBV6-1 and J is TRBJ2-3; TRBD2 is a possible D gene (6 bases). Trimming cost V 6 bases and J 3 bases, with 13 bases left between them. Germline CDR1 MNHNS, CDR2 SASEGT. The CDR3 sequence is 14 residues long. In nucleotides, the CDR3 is TGTGCCAGCAGAACTCGGGGGAATACAGATACGCAGTATTTT. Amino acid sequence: CASRTRGNTDTQYF.

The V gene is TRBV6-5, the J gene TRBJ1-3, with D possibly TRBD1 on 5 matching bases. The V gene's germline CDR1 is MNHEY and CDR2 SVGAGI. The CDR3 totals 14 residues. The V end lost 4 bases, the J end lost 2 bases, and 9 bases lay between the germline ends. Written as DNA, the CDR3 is TGTGCCAGCAGTTCGGGGGATACTGGAAACACCATATATTTT. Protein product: CASSSGDTGNTIYF.

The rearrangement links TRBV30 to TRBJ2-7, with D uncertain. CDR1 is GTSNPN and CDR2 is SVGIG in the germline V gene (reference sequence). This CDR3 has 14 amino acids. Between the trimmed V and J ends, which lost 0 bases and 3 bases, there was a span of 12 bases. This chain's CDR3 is CAWSVGSMGYEQYF. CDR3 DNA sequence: TGTGCCTGGAGTGTAGGGTCGATGGGCTACGAGCAGTACTTC. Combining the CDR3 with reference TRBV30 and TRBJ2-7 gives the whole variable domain SQTIHQWPATLVQPVGSPLSLECTVEGTSNPNLYWYRQAAGRGLQLLFYSVGIGQISSEVPQNLSASRPQDRQFILSSKKLLLSDSGFYLCAWSVGSMGYEQYFGPGTRLTVT.

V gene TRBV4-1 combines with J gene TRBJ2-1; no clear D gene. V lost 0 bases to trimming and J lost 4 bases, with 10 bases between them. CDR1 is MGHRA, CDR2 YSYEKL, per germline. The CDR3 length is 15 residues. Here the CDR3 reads CASSQEGTPYNEQFF. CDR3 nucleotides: TGCGCCAGCAGCCAAGAAGGAACCCCGTACAATGAGCAGTTCTTC.

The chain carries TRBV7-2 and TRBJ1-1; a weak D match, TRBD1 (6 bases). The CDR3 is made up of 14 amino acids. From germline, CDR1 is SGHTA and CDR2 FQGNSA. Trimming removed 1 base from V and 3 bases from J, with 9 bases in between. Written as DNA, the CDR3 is TGTGCCAGCAGCTTAGACCAGGGGTACACTGAAGCTTTCTTT. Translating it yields CASSLDQGYTEAFF. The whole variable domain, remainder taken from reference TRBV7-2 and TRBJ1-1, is GAGVSQSPSNKVTEKGKDVELRCDPISGHTALYWYRQSLGQGLEFLIYFQGNSAPDKSGLPSDRFSAERTGGSVSTLTIQRTQQEDSAVYLCASSLDQGYTEAFFGQGTRLTVV.

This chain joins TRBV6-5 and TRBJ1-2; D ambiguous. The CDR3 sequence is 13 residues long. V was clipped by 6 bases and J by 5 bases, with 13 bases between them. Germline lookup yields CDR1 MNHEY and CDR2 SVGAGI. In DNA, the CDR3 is TGTGCCAGCAGCAATCCAGAACTATATGGCTACACCTTC. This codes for CASSNPELYGYTF.

DNA for the CDR3: TGTGCCAGCAGAGGGGGGGCAAGAGGGGGGAAATACGAGCAGTACTTC. Translation: CASRGGARGGKYEQYF. The rearrangement joins TRBV2 to TRBJ2-7; possibly TRBD2 for D (7 bases). Germline V lookup: CDR1 SNHLY, CDR2 FYNNEI. This CDR3 region has 16 residues. The germline V and J ends were trimmed by 6 bases and 4 bases, with 22 bases remaining between them.

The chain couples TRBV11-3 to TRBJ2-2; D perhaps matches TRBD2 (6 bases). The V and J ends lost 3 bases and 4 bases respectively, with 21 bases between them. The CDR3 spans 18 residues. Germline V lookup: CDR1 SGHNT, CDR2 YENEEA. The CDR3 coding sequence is TGTGCCAGCAGCTTCGGGGTGTCTCGGGCGGGACTCACCGGGGAGCTGTTTTTT. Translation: CASSFGVSRAGLTGELFF. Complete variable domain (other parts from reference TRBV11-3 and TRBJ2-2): EAGVVQSPRYKIIEKKQPVAFWCNPISGHNTLYWYLQNLGQGPELLIRYENEEAVDDSQLPKDRFSAERLKGVDSTLKIQPAELGDSAVYLCASSFGVSRAGLTGELFFGEGSRLTVL.

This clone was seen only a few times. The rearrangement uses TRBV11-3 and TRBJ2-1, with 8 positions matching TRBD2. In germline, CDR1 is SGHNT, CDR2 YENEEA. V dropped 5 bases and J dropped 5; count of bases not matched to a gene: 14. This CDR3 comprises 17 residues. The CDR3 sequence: CASSSPWSGSRNNEQFF. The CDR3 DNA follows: TGTGCCAGCAGCAGCCCGTGGAGCGGGAGTAGGAACAATGAGCAGTTCTTC. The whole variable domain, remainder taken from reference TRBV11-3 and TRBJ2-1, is EAGVVQSPRYKIIEKKQPVAFWCNPISGHNTLYWYLQNLGQGPELLIRYENEEAVDDSQLPKDRFSAERLKGVDSTLKIQPAELGDSAVYLCASSSPWSGSRNNEQFFGPGTRLTVL.

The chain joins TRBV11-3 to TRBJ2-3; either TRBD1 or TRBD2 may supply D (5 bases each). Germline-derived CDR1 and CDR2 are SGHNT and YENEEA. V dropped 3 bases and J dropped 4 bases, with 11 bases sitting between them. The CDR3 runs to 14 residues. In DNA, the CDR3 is TGTGCCAGCAGCTTGGGGCAGGGAGCAGATACGCAGTATTTT. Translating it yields CASSLGQGADTQYF. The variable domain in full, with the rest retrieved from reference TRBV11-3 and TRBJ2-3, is EAGVVQSPRYKIIEKKQPVAFWCNPISGHNTLYWYLQNLGQGPELLIRYENEEAVDDSQLPKDRFSAERLKGVDSTLKIQPAELGDSAVYLCASSLGQGADTQYFGPGTRLTVL.

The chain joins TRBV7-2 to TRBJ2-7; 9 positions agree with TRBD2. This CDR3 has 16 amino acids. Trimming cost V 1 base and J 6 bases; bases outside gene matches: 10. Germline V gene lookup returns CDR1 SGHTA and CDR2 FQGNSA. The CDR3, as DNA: TGTGCCAGCAGCTTAGTACCCGACGGGACTAGCTCCGAGCAGTACTTC. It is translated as CASSLVPDGTSSEQYF. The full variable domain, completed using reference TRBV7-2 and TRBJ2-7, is GAGVSQSPSNKVTEKGKDVELRCDPISGHTALYWYRQSLGQGLEFLIYFQGNSAPDKSGLPSDRFSAERTGGSVSTLTIQRTQQEDSAVYLCASSLVPDGTSSEQYFGPGTRLTVT.

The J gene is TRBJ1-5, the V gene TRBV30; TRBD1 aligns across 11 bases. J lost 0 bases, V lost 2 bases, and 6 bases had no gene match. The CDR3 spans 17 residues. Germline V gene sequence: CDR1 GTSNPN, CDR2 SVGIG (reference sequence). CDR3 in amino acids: CAWSKGTGGYSNQPQHF. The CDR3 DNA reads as TGTGCCTGGAGTAAGGGGACAGGGGGTTATAGCAATCAGCCCCAGCATTTT.

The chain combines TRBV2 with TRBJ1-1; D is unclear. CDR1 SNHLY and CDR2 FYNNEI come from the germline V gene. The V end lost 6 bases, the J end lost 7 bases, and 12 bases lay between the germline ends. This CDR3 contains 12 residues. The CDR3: CASRAGRVEAFF. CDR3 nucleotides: TGTGCCAGCAGGGCGGGGAGGGTTGAAGCTTTCTTT. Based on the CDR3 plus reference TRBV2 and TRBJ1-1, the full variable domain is EPEVTQTPSHQVTQMGQEVILRCVPISNHLYFYWYRQILGQKVEFLVSFYNNEISEKSEIFDDQFSVERPDGSNFTLKIRSTKLEDSAMYFCASRAGRVEAFFGQGTRLTVV.

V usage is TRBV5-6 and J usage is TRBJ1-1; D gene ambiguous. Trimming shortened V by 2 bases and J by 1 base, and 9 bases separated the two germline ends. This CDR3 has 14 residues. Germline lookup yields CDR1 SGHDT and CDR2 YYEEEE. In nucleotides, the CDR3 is TGTGCCAGCAGCTTCGGACTGCAGAACACTGAAGCTTTCTTT. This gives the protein CASSFGLQNTEAFF.

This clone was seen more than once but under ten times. DNA for the CDR3: TGCGCCAGCAGCTTGGGGGCCCCCAGGGTCCCTCACACCTTC. Translated: CASSLGAPRVPHTF. The chain recombines TRBV5-1 with TRBJ1-2; TRBD1 is a possible D gene (5 bases). Trimming took off 0 bases at V and 12 bases at J, with 18 bases between the two ends. The length of the CDR3 is 14 residues. Germline values: CDR1 SGHRS, CDR2 YFSETQ.

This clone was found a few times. DNA for the CDR3: TGTGCCAGCAGTGACGGGACAGGGGGCAATCAGCCCCAGCATTTT. Translated: CASSDGTGGNQPQHF. The chain combines TRBV6-4 with TRBJ1-5; TRBD1 matches at 10 bases. The CDR3 covers 15 residues. With V trimmed by 2 bases and J by 2 bases, 0 bases remained unmatched. CDR1 MRHNA and CDR2 SNTAGT come from the germline V gene.

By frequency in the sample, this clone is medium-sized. The CDR3 is CASSFPPTGQLYNEQFF. The CDR3 DNA reads as TGTGCCAGCAGCTTCCCACCGACGGGACAGCTCTACAATGAGCAGTTCTTC. V gene TRBV7-2 combines with J gene TRBJ2-1; 7 bases are a match to TRBD1. There are 17 residues in the CDR3. The J segment lost 3 bases and the V segment lost 3 bases, leaving 11 bases of the junction unmatched. The germline V gene has CDR1 SGHTA and CDR2 FQGNSA.

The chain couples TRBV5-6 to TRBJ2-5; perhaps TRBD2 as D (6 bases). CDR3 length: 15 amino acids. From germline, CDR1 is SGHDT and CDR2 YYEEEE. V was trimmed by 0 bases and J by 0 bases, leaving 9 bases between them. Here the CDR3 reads CASSLGLANQETQYF. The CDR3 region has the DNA TGTGCCAGCAGCTTGGGTCTAGCGAACCAAGAGACCCAGTACTTC.

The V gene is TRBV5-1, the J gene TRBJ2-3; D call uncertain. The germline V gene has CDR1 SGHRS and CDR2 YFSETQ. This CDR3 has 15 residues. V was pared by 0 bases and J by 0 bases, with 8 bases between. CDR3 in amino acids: CASSLVGLSTDTQYF. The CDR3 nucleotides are TGCGCCAGCAGCTTGGTCGGCCTTAGCACAGATACGCAGTATTTT.

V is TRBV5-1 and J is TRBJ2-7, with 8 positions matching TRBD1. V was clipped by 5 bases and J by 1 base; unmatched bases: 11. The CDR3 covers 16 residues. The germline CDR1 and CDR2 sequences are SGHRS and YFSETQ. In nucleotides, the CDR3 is TGCGCCAGCAGGGGTGACAGGGGTGGGGGGTCCTACGAGCAGTACTTC. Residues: CASRGDRGGGSYEQYF.

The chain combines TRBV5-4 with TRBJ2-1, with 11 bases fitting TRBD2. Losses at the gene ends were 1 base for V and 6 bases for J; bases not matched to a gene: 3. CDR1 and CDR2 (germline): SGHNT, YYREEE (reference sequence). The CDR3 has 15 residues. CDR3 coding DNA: TGTGCCAGCAGCTTGAAGACTAGCGGGATCAATGAGCAGTTCTTC. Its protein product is CASSLKTSGINEQFF.

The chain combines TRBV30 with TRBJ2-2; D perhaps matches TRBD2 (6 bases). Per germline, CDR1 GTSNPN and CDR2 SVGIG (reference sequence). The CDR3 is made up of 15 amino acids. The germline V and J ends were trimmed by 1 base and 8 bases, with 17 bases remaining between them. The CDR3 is CAWSGGVARGGELFF. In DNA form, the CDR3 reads TGTGCCTGGAGTGGTGGGGTAGCCCGGGGGGGGGAGCTGTTTTTT.

The CDR3 DNA reads as TGTGCCACCAGCAGAGGGTTCGGGAACACTGAAGCTTTCTTT. This translates into CATSRGFGNTEAFF. The chain employs TRBV15 and TRBJ1-1; D ambiguous. Germline CDR1 and CDR2: LNHNV and YYDKDF (reference sequence). This CDR3 contains 14 residues. Trimming removed 1 base from V and 1 base from J, with 7 bases in between.

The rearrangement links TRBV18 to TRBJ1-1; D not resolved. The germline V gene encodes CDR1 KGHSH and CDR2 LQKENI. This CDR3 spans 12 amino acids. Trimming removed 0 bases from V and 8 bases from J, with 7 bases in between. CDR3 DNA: TGTGCCAGCTCACCACCGCTCGGGGAAGCTTTCTTT. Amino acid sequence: CASSPPLGEAFF.

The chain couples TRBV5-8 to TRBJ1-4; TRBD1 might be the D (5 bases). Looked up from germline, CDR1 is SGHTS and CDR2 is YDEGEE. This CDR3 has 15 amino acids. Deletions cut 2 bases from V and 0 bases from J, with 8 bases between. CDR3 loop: CASSLGTSTNEKLFF. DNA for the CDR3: TGTGCCAGCAGCTTAGGGACTTCAACTAATGAAAAACTGTTTTTT. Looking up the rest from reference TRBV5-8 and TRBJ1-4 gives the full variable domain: EAGVTQSPTHLIKTRGQQATLRCSPISGHTSVYWYQQALGLGLQFLLWYDEGEERNRGNFPPRFSGRQFPNYSSELNVNALELEDSALYLCASSLGTSTNEKLFFGSGTQLSVL.